One sample yielded the 5 T cell receptor beta chains listed below, sequenced in a study of T cell responses to AZD1222 COVID-19 vaccine. Libraries were prepared by immunoSEQ multiplex PCR; TCRdb keeps only in-frame clonotypes and omits some of them. The sample lists 150,000 to 200,000 clones, around 94% occurring once. This specimen consisted of peripheral blood, obtained on day 0 of AZD1222 vaccination. Receptors were obtained from an adult in good health.

The chain joins TRBV6-5 to TRBJ2-5, with a possible D match to TRBD2 (6 bases). Trimming cost V 5 bases and J 4 bases, with 11 bases left between them. The CDR3 has 13 residues. Germline CDR1 reads MNHEY; CDR2 reads SVGAGI. CDR3 in amino acids: CASSHAGRETQYF. In nucleotides, the CDR3 is TGTGCCAGCAGTCACGCGGGACGAGAGACCCAGTACTTC.

This clone was seen only once. The chain has TRBV3-1 (or the pseudogene TRBV3-2) and TRBJ1-1, with D unresolved. Germline-derived CDR1 and CDR2 are LGHDT and YNNKEL (reference sequence). This CDR3 contains 13 residues. The germline V and J ends were trimmed by 1 base and 5 bases, with 8 bases remaining between them. Here the CDR3 DNA reads TGTGCCAGCAGCCAAGCTTCGGGGACTGAAGCTTTCTTT. Translated, it gives CASSQASGTEAFF.

Only one count was recorded for this clone. This chain joins TRBV5-1 and TRBJ2-7, with D hard to call. CDR3 length: 14 residues. Germline V gene data show CDR1 as SGHRS and CDR2 as YFSETQ. Trimming removed 0 bases from V and 2 bases from J, with 9 bases in between. CDR3 region: CASSLENRPYEQYF. The CDR3 DNA reads TGCGCCAGCAGCTTGGAAAATAGGCCCTACGAGCAGTACTTC. Complete variable domain (other parts from reference TRBV5-1 and TRBJ2-7): KAGVTQTPRYLIKTRGQQVTLSCSPISGHRSVSWYQQTPGQGLQFLFEYFSETQRNKGNFPGRFSGRQFSNSRSEMNVSTLELGDSALYLCASSLENRPYEQYFGPGTRLTVT.

The V and J genes are TRBV19 and TRBJ2-1, with TRBD1 identical over 9 bases. Germline loops: CDR1 LNHDA, CDR2 SQIVND (reference sequence). The CDR3 is 15 amino acids. V shed 5 bases and J 4 bases; nucleotides not matched to a gene: 6. The CDR3 nucleotides read TGTGCCAGTAGTCCCGGACAGGGGCCTTACAATGAGCAGTTCTTC. Translating gives CASSPGQGPYNEQFF. Drawing the rest from reference TRBV19 and TRBJ2-1, the complete variable domain is DGGITQSPKYLFRKEGQNVTLSCEQNLNHDAMYWYRQDPGQGLRLIYYSQIVNDFQKGDIAEGYSVSREKKESFPLTVTSAQKNPTAFYLCASSPGQGPYNEQFFGPGTRLTVL.

The rearrangement joins TRBV11-2 to TRBJ2-7, with D perhaps TRBD2 (5 bases). V shed 5 bases and J shed 2 bases, with 16 bases lying between them. Germline CDR1 reads SGHAT; CDR2 reads FQNNGV. The CDR3 runs 15 residues. The CDR3 reads CASSAPERRTYEQYF. As DNA, the CDR3 is TGTGCCAGCAGCGCCCCAGAGCGGCGGACCTACGAGCAGTACTTC.